A single sample is the source of the 18 T cell receptor beta chains below, sequenced in a study of identifying expanded T cells in peripheral blood. Measured with immunoSEQ multiplex PCR; TCRdb has only the in-frame clones, and not every one. The top ten clones hold about 18% of a sample with about 78,000 clones, 80% to 90% of them seen once. The material sequenced was blood. These receptor sequences come from a person aged 18 to 75 in good health.

The rearrangement joins TRBV9 to TRBJ2-7; 9 nucleotides line up with TRBD2. Germline V gene sequence: CDR1 SGDLS, CDR2 YYNGEE. With 0 bases clipped from V and 5 bases from J, the junction kept 9 bases outside the gene matches. This CDR3 contains 16 residues. CDR3: CASSVDPSGESDEQYF. The CDR3 region has the DNA TGTGCCAGCAGCGTAGATCCTAGCGGGGAAAGCGACGAGCAGTACTTC. The whole variable domain, remainder taken from reference TRBV9 and TRBJ2-7, is DSGVTQTPKHLITATGQRVTLRCSPRSGDLSVYWYQQSLDQGLQFLIQYYNGEERAKGNILERFSAQQFPDLHSELNLSSLELGDSALYFCASSVDPSGESDEQYFGPGTRLTVT.

The V and J genes are TRBV4-1 and TRBJ2-1, with 8 bases that match TRBD2. The CDR3 totals 18 residues. Germline values: CDR1 MGHRA, CDR2 YSYEKL. The V gene end was trimmed by 4 bases and the J gene end by 3 bases; junction bases not matched to a gene: 14. This CDR3 is CASSRTSPPFFRYNEQFF. CDR3 sequence (DNA): TGCGCCAGCAGCCGGACTAGCCCGCCTTTTTTTCGCTACAATGAGCAGTTCTTC.

The chain is built from TRBV9 and TRBJ1-1; D uncertain. The CDR3 runs 13 residues. V lost 0 bases and J lost 1, with 4 bases in between. Germline V gene data show CDR1 as SGDLS and CDR2 as YYNGEE. CDR3 sequence (DNA): TGTGCCAGCAGCGTAGGGGCGAACACTGAAGCTTTCTTT. Translating gives CASSVGANTEAFF.

The sample holds one count of this clone. The chain links TRBV7-9 to TRBJ2-2; 10 positions agree with TRBD1. J gave up 7 bases and V 5 bases, and 7 bases lay outside the gene matches. The CDR3 is 15 residues long. Germline-derived CDR1 and CDR2 are SEHNR and FQNEAQ (reference sequence). CDR3 bases: TGTGCCAGCAGCCGTAGACAGGGGGCAGTCGGGGAGCTGTTTTTT. Translated: CASSRRQGAVGELFF.

This clone was found a few times. J is TRBJ2-5 and V is TRBV28, with 8 bases lining up with TRBD1. This CDR3 has 13 residues. With V trimmed by 8 bases and J by 7 bases, 9 bases remained unmatched. Looked up from germline, CDR1 is MDHEN and CDR2 is SYDVKM. This chain's CDR3 is CASQRTGLRTQYF. For the CDR3, the DNA is TGTGCCAGCCAAAGGACAGGGCTACGGACCCAGTACTTC. Combining the CDR3 with reference TRBV28 and TRBJ2-5 gives the whole variable domain DVKVTQSSRYLVKRTGEKVFLECVQDMDHENMFWYRQDPGLGLRLIYFSYDVKMKEKGDIPEGYSVSREKKERFSLILESASTNQTSMYLCASQRTGLRTQYFGPGTRLLVL.

This rearrangement joins TRBV11-2 to TRBJ1-3; D possibly corresponds to TRBD1 (6 bases). Germline V gene sequence: CDR1 SGHAT, CDR2 FQNNGV. Trimming cost V 4 bases and J 2 bases, with 12 bases left between them. The CDR3 extends over 15 amino acids. The CDR3 sequence: CASSSPRGTGNTIYF. The DNA of the CDR3 is TGTGCCAGCAGCTCACCCAGGGGCACTGGAAACACCATATATTTT. The variable domain in full, with the rest retrieved from reference TRBV11-2 and TRBJ1-3, is EAGVAQSPRYKIIEKRQSVAFWCNPISGHATLYWYQQILGQGPKLLIQFQNNGVVDDSQLPKDRFSAERLKGVDSTLKIQPAKLEDSAVYLCASSSPRGTGNTIYFGEGSWLTVV.

The genes are TRBV7-2 and TRBJ2-5, with TRBD2 identical over 11 bases. This CDR3 contains 17 residues. The V and J ends lost 1 base and 4 bases, in that order; junction bases with no gene match: 8. The germline gives CDR1 SGHTA, CDR2 FQGNSA. The DNA for the CDR3 is TGTGCCAGCAGCTTAGGACTAGCGGGGTTTTTTGCAGAGACCCAGTACTTC. This codes for CASSLGLAGFFAETQYF. Full variable domain (remainder filled in from reference TRBV7-2 and TRBJ2-5): GAGVSQSPSNKVTEKGKDVELRCDPISGHTALYWYRQSLGQGLEFLIYFQGNSAPDKSGLPSDRFSAERTGGSVSTLTIQRTQQEDSAVYLCASSLGLAGFFAETQYFGPGTRLLVL.

V usage is TRBV19 and J usage is TRBJ2-1, with a possible D match to TRBD2 (5 bases). CDR3 length equals 14 residues. Germline values: CDR1 LNHDA, CDR2 SQIVND (reference sequence). V dropped 11 bases and J dropped 7 bases, with 21 bases sitting between them. CDR3 nucleotides: TGTGCCGTTAGAATTGGTCGTCCGGGAAATGAGCAGTTCTTC. It yields the protein CAVRIGRPGNEQFF.

The V call is TRBV19, the J call TRBJ1-2; possible D gene TRBD1, 5 bases. CDR3 size: 13 residues. Trimming shortened V by 7 bases and J by 4 bases, and 13 bases separated the two germline ends. Germline V lookup: CDR1 LNHDA, CDR2 SQIVND (reference sequence). In DNA, the CDR3 is TGTGCCAGTACTAATGGACAAACCTATGGCTACACCTTC. Its protein is CASTNGQTYGYTF.

The chain carries TRBV6-5 and TRBJ2-7; no definite D call. The V end lost 2 bases, the J end lost 0 bases, and 8 bases lay between the germline ends. Per germline, CDR1 MNHEY and CDR2 SVGAGI. The CDR3 is made up of 14 amino acids. CDR3 region: CASSYGQSSYEQYF. In DNA form, the CDR3 reads TGTGCCAGCAGTTACGGCCAGAGCTCCTACGAGCAGTACTTC.

The rearrangement joins TRBV6-5 to TRBJ2-2, with D perhaps TRBD1 (6 bases). CDR1 and CDR2 (germline): MNHEY, SVGAGI. V was pared by 11 bases and J by 1 base, with 8 bases between. The CDR3 consists of 12 residues. The CDR3 here is CAGGRNTGELFF. CDR3 DNA sequence: TGTGCCGGGGGCCGGAACACCGGGGAGCTGTTTTTT.

The gene calls are TRBV15 and TRBJ1-3, with a possible D match to TRBD1 (5 bases). Trimming took off 4 bases at V and 7 bases at J, with 14 bases between the two ends. Germline assignment: CDR1 LNHNV and CDR2 YYDKDF (reference sequence). The CDR3 runs 14 residues. The chain's CDR3 is CATSISGFGNTIYF. The CDR3 DNA reads TGTGCCACCAGCATATCAGGGTTCGGGAACACCATATATTTT.

The J gene is TRBJ2-1, the V gene TRBV29-1; D might be TRBD2 (5 bases). The length of the CDR3 is 12 residues. The germline V gene encodes CDR1 SQVTM and CDR2 ANQGSEA. Between the trimmed V and J ends, which lost 1 base and 4 bases, there was a span of 5 bases. The CDR3 nucleotides are TGCAGCGTTGAAGGACTATACAATGAGCAGTTCTTC. This codes for CSVEGLYNEQFF.

The chain combines TRBV29-1 with TRBJ1-5; the D is unclear. CDR1 is SQVTM, CDR2 ANQGSEA, per germline. This CDR3 region has 14 residues. Trimming stripped 5 bases from V and 0 bases from J, with 11 bases between. The CDR3 bases are TGCAGCGTTCGGACCTTCGATAGCAATCAGCCCCAGCATTTT. Its translation is CSVRTFDSNQPQHF.

The chain has TRBV27 and TRBJ2-3, with TRBD1 matching 7 bases. From germline, CDR1 is MNHEY and CDR2 SMNVEV (reference sequence). V shed 4 bases, J shed 2 bases, and the junction held 12 bases outside the gene matches. CDR3 size: 17 residues. The CDR3: CASSYRADRVFTDTQYF. CDR3 bases: TGTGCCAGCAGTTATAGGGCCGACAGGGTCTTCACAGATACGCAGTATTTT.

The chain couples TRBV30 to TRBJ2-7; D tentatively fits TRBD1 or TRBD2 (5 bases each). The CDR3 has 15 amino acids. From germline, CDR1 is GTSNPN and CDR2 SVGIG (reference sequence). V was trimmed by 3 bases and J by 3 bases, leaving 18 bases between them. CDR3 sequence: CAWSRLWDGDYEQYF. The CDR3 region has the DNA TGTGCCTGGAGCCGTCTTTGGGACGGAGACTACGAGCAGTACTTC. Looking up the rest from reference TRBV30 and TRBJ2-7 gives the full variable domain: SQTIHQWPATLVQPVGSPLSLECTVEGTSNPNLYWYRQAAGRGLQLLFYSVGIGQISSEVPQNLSASRPQDRQFILSSKKLLLSDSGFYLCAWSRLWDGDYEQYFGPGTRLTVT.

The chain combines TRBV28 with TRBJ2-3; 7 positions agree with TRBD1. The length of the CDR3 is 15 residues. The V gene end was trimmed by 8 bases and the J gene end by 3 bases; junction bases not matched to a gene: 11. Germline CDR1 is MDHEN and CDR2 is SYDVKM. This CDR3 is CASFEGARGTDTQYF. The CDR3 nucleotides are TGTGCCAGCTTCGAGGGGGCTAGAGGGACAGATACGCAGTATTTT.

The table lists this clone with a few counts. CDR3 DNA sequence: TGTGCCAGCTCACCGGGGTCCGGGACAGGGGCCACCGGGGAGCTGTTTTTT. Protein: CASSPGSGTGATGELFF. The genes are TRBV18 and TRBJ2-2, with 10 bases fitting TRBD1. The CDR3 is 17 amino acids. Germline V gives CDR1 KGHSH, CDR2 LQKENI. The trim removed 3 bases at V and 4 bases at J, leaving 8 bases unmatched.